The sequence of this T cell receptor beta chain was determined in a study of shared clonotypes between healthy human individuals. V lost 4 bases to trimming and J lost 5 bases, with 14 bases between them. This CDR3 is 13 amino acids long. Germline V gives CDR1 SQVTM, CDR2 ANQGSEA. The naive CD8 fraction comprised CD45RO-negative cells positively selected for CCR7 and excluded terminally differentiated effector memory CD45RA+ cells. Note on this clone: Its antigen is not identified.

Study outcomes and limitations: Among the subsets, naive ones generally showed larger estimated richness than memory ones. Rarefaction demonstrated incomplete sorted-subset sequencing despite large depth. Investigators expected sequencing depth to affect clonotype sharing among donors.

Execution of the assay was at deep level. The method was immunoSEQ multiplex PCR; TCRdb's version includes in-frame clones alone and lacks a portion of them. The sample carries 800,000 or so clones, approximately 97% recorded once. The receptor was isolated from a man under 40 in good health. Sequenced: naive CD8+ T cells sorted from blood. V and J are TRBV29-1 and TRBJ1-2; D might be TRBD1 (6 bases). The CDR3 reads CSVVGRGEYGYTF. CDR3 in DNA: TGCAGCGTTGTAGGCAGGGGAGAGTATGGCTACACCTTC.